Reported below is one TCR beta chain. What it recognizes is unknown. The data derive from a study of breast tumors, draining lymph nodes, adjacent tissues. CDR1 and CDR2 (germline): LNHDA, SQIVND (reference sequence). V gave up 10 bases and J gave up 6 bases; unmatched junction bases: 4. This CDR3 is 12 amino acids long. Broader study findings: That most tumor T cells come from lymph nodes remained unproven. Tumor and nontumor repertoires were significantly more similar in luminal-like than in basal-like breast cancer. Compared with lymph nodes, tumors were less diverse; compared with nontumor tissue, more. Most tumor T cells seemingly derive from lymph node, then expand in tumor.

Axillary draining lymph nodes of breast cancer patients supplied the node samples. TCRdb passed the multiplex PCR reads through MiXCR, listing each CDR3 protein once. This sample has some 250,000 distinct CDR3 sequences; less than 45% occur once, and the top ten carry about 3.3%. The chain recombines TRBV19 with TRBJ1-5; TRBD1 agrees at 9 bases. The sample taken for sequencing was axillary lymph node tissue. This TCR was recovered from a female donor with breast cancer. Some clones in this sample may be carry-over from other donors' samples. CDR3 nucleotide sequence: TGTGCCACCCGGACAGGGGTTCAGCCCCAGCATTTT. Translated, it gives CATRTGVQPQHF.